This T cell receptor (beta chain) stems from a study of cytomegalovirus exposure and HLA in healthy donors. Findings of the study overall: Another analysis was done later, and it associated more than 15,000 TCR beta sequences with HLA alleles at 0.05 false discovery rate. What TCR beta sequences reportedly achieved was accurate prediction of HLA-A and HLA-B alleles in most subjects. Under in vitro conditions, a few CMV-associated chains were confirmed as specific for CMV antigens.

CDR3 length: 15 amino acids. The V end was cut by 0 bases, the J end by 3 bases, with 11 bases between. Germline V CDR1 and CDR2: SGHTS, YDEGEE. Notes on this clone: Antigen: not known.

This PCR relied on a set of 60 Vbeta primers and 13 Jbeta primers. The table came from immunoSEQ multiplex PCR; TCRdb's copy has only in-frame clones and leaves some out. This table holds approximately 110,000 clones. Sequenced material: PBMCs. This chain joins TRBV5-8 and TRBJ2-3; a weak D match, TRBD2 (5 bases). The TCR comes from a middle-aged man in good health and CMV-seronegative. CDR3 amino acids: CASSLAWPGTDTQYF. DNA of the CDR3: TGTGCCAGCAGCTTGGCCTGGCCGGGAACAGATACGCAGTATTTT.